What follows is one T cell receptor (beta chain) and its context. Profiling relied on immunoSEQ multiplex PCR, and the TCRdb table lists in-frame clones only, not all of them. This table holds 98,000 or so clones, roughly 83% found once. The record originates from a study of graft-versus-host responses after intestinal transplantation. In germline, CDR1 is MNHNY, CDR2 SVGAGI (reference sequence). The CDR3 spans 15 residues. With 7 bases clipped from V and 2 bases from J, the junction kept 8 bases outside the gene matches. This receptor was taken from a human patient who received an intestinal transplant, so some T cells may come from the graft donor. This specimen consisted of PBMCs, obtained 255 days after intestinal transplant. The chain couples TRBV6-6 to TRBJ1-5; TRBD1 matches 7 bases. CDR3 loop: CASIRTTGGNQPQHF. CDR3 DNA sequence: TGTGCCAGCATCCGGACTACAGGGGGCAATCAGCCCCAGCATTTT.